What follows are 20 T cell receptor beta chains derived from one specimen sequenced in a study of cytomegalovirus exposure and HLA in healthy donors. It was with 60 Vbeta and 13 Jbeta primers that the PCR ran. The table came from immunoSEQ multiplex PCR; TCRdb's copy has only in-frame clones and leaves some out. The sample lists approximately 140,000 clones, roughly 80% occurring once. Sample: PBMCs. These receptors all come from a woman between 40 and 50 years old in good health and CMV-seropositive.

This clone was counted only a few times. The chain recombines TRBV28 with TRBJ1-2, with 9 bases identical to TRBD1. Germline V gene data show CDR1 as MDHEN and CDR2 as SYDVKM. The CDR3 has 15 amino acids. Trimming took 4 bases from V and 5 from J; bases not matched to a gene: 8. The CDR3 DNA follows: TGTGCCAGCAGTTCAGGGACAGGGAAAGTATATGGCTACACCTTC. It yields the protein CASSSGTGKVYGYTF.

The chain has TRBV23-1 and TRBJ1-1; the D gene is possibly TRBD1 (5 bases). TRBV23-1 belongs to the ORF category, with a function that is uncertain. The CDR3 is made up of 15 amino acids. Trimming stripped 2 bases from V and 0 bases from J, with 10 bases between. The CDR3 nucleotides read TGCGCCAGCAGTCAACCGACAGATATGAACACTGAAGCTTTCTTT. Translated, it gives CASSQPTDMNTEAFF.

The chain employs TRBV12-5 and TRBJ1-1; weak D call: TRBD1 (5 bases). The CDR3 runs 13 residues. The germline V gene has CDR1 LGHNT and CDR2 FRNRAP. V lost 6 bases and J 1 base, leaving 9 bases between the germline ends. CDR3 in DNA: TGTGCTAGTGGACTGACAGCGAACACTGAAGCTTTCTTT. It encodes CASGLTANTEAFF.

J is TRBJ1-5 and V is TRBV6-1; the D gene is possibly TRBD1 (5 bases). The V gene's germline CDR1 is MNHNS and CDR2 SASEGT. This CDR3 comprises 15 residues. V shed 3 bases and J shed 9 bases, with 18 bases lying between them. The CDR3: CASSDWGGGRAPQHF. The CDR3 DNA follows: TGTGCCAGCAGTGATTGGGGGGGTGGGAGGGCGCCCCAGCATTTT.

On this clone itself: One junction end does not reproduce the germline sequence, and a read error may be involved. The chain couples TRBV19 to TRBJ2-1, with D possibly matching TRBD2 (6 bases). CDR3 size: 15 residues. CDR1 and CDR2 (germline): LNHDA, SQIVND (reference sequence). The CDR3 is CASRIAVSSYNEQFF. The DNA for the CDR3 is TGTGCCAGTAGAATAGCGGTGAGCTCCTACAATGAGCAGTTCTTC.

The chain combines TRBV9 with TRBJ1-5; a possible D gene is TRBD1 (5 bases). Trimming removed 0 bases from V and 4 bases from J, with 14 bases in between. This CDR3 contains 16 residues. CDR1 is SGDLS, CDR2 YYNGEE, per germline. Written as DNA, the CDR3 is TGTGCCAGCAGCGTAGAAGGACATACGTTTAATCAGCCCCAGCATTTT. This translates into CASSVEGHTFNQPQHF.

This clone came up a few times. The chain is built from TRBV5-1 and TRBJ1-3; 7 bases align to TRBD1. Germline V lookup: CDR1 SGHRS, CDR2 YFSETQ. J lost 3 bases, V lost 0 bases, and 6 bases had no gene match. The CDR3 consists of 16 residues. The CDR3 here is CASSLAGGSYGNTIYF. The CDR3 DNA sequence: TGCGCCAGCAGCTTGGCAGGGGGGAGCTATGGAAACACCATATATTTT.

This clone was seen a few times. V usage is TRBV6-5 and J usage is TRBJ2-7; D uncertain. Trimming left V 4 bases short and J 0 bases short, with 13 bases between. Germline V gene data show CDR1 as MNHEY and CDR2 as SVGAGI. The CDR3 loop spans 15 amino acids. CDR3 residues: CASSLLSVSSYEQYF. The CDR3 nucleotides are TGTGCCAGCAGTTTGTTGTCGGTTAGCTCCTACGAGCAGTACTTC.

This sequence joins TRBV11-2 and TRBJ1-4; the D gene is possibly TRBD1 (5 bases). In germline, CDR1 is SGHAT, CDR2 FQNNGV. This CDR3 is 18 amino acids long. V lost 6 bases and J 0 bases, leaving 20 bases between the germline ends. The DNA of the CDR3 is TGTGCCAGCAGGGGGGGGAGCTGGGCAGAAGCAACTAATGAAAAACTGTTTTTT. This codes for CASRGGSWAEATNEKLFF.

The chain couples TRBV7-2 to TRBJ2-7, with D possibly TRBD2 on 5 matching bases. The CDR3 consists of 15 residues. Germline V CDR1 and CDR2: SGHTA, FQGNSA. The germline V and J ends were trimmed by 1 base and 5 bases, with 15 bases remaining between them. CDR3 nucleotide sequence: TGTGCCAGCAGCTTAGGGACTTCAAGAGGAGACGAGCAGTACTTC. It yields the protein CASSLGTSRGDEQYF.

The CDR3 sequence is CASKRGGVAFEQYF. Written as DNA, the CDR3 is TGTGCCAGCAAGCGGGGGGGAGTGGCCTTCGAGCAGTACTTC. V and J are TRBV7-9 and TRBJ2-7; 10 positions match TRBD2. After removal of 7 bases from V and 6 bases from J, the junction contained 9 bases not matched to a gene. Germline V gene sequence: CDR1 SEHNR, CDR2 FQNEAQ (reference sequence). There are 14 residues in the CDR3. The variable domain in full, completed from reference TRBV7-9 and TRBJ2-7, reads DTGVSQNPRHKITKRGQNVTFRCDPISEHNRLYWYRQTLGQGPEFLTYFQNEAQLEKSRLLSDRFSAERPKGSFSTLEIQRTEQGDSAMYLCASKRGGVAFEQYFGPGTRLTVT.

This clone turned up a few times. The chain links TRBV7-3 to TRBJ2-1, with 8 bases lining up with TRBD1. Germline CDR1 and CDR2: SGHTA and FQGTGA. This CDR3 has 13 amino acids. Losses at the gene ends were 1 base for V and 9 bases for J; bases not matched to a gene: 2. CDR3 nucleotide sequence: TGTGCCAGCAGCTTAATACAGGGGGGTGAGCAGTTCTTC. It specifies CASSLIQGGEQFF.

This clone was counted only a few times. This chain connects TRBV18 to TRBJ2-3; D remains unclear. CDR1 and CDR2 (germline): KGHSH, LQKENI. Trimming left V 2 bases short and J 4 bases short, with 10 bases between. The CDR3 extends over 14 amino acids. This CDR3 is CASSPLPTPDTQYF. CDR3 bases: TGTGCCAGCTCACCATTGCCTACCCCAGATACGCAGTATTTT.

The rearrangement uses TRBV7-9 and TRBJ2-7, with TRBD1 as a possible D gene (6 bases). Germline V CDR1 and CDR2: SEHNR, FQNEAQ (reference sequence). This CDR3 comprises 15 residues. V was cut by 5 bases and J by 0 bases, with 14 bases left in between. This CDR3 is CASSKQGRSSYEQYF. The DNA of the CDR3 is TGTGCCAGCAGCAAACAGGGCCGTAGCTCCTACGAGCAGTACTTC.

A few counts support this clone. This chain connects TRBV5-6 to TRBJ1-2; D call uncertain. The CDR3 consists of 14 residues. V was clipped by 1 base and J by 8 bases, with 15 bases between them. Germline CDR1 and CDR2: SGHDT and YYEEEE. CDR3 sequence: CASSLLSSPGGYTF. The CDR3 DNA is TGTGCCAGCAGCTTGCTTTCCTCCCCCGGGGGCTACACCTTC.

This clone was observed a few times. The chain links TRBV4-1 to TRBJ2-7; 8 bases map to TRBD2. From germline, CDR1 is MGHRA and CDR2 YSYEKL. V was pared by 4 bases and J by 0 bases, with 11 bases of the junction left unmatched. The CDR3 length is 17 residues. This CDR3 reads CASSLRGGGRSSYEQYF. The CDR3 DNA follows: TGCGCCAGCAGCCTTCGGGGCGGGGGGCGAAGCTCCTACGAGCAGTACTTC.

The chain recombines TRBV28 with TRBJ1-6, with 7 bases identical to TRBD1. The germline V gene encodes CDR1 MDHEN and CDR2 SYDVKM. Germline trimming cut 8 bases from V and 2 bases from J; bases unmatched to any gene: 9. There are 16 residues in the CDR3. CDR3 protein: CASGTAEMTYNSPLHF. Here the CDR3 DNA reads TGTGCCAGCGGGACAGCCGAGATGACCTATAATTCACCCCTCCACTTT.

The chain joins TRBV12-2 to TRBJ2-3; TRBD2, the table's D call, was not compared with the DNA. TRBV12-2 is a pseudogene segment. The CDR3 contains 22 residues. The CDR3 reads CASRSPLGVAGGGCPSTDTQYF. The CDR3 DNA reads TGTGCAAGTCGCTCCCCTTTAGGAGTAGCGGGGGGCGGATGCCCTAGCACAGATACGCAGTATTTT.

The CDR3 loop is CASRTGLNYGYTF. The CDR3 coding sequence is TGTGCCAGCCGGACAGGCCTAAACTATGGCTACACCTTC. The chain links TRBV6-1 to TRBJ1-2, with 7 positions matching TRBD1. This CDR3 spans 13 amino acids. CDR1 MNHNS and CDR2 SASEGT come from the germline V gene. V lost 8 bases to trimming and J lost 2 bases; unmatched junction nucleotides: 5.

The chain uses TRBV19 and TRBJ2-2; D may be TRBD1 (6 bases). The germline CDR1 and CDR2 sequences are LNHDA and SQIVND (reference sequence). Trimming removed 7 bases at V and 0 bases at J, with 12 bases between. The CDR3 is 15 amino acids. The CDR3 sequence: CASTTQGTNTGELFF. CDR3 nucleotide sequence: TGTGCCAGTACCACACAGGGAACGAACACCGGGGAGCTGTTTTTT.